A selection of T cell receptor beta chains follows, all from one sample in a study of glioma-infiltrating T cells after dendritic cell vaccination. Produced via immunoSEQ multiplex PCR; TCRdb's table is partial and in-frame only. Counted here are approximately 48,000 clones, about nine tenths occurring once; the ten biggest clones make up roughly 5%. Sequencing used blood, obtained after dendritic cell vaccination. These receptors were taken from a human donor with glioblastoma. Each CDR3 is given with its conserved first and last residue. A D gene is named only where the DNA matches it firmly. Size values are once, few and many counts, or a class for expanded clones, and some rows have none.

v_call	clone_size	j_call	d_call	cdr3_nt	cdr3_aa
TRBV7-9	-	TRBJ2-5	TRBD1	TGTGCCAGCAGCTTAGGACAGGGGGTGTGGGAGCAGTACTTC	CASSLGQGVWEQYF
TRBV28	-	TRBJ1-3	-	TGTGCCAGCAGTCCCACGACAGTCAGTGGAAACACCATATATTTT	CASSPTTVSGNTIYF
TRBV11-2	-	TRBJ2-7	-	TGTGCCAGCAGCTTAGAATGGACATCATCCTTACACGAGCAGTACTTC	CASSLEWTSSLHEQYF
TRBV6-6	once	TRBJ1-5	-	TGTGCCAGCAGAGACACAGGGAATCAGCCCCAGCATTTT	CASRDTGNQPQHF
TRBV6-4	-	TRBJ1-5	TRBD1	TGTGCCAGCAGCCTAAGCTGGGACAGGGTCAATCAGCCCCAGCATTTT	CASSLSWDRVNQPQHF
TRBV5-4	-	TRBJ2-5	TRBD1	TGTGCCAGCAGCGCCGGGACAGGGAAAGAGACCCAGTACTTC	CASSAGTGKETQYF
TRBV4-2	medium-sized	TRBJ2-7	-	TGTGCCAGCAGCCCTCAGCGGACGAGCTCCTACGAGCAGTACTTC	CASSPQRTSSYEQYF
TRBV4-3	-	TRBJ2-7	-	TGCGCCAGCAGCCAAGAACTGTATAGTCCCTACGAGCAGTACTTC	CASSQELYSPYEQYF
TRBV10-3	-	TRBJ2-5	-	TGTGCCATCAGTTCTCAAGAGACCCAGTACTTC	CAISSQETQYF
TRBV29-1	-	TRBJ1-1	-	TGCAGCGGGGGAGGAGGGAACACTGAAGCTTTCTTT	CSGGGGNTEAFF
TRBV29-1	-	TRBJ2-3	-	TGCAGCTCCTCGAAGTTTTTACAGGGTTATAGAGATACGCAGTATTTT	CSSSKFLQGYRDTQYF
TRBV10-3	-	TRBJ1-1	TRBD1	TGTGCCATCAGATCGGGGGACAGGGGCGAGACTGAAGCTTTCTTT	CAIRSGDRGETEAFF